Included here is one T cell receptor (beta chain) sequence, with context. The sample holds a few counts of this clonotype. The antigen this receptor binds is unknown. No base qualities exist here, and no much larger clone lies one base off it. Library construction relied on PCR. The data were produced on an Illumina HiSeq 2500. Unique molecular identifiers were incorporated into TCR beta cDNA libraries to reduce PCR and sequencing biases. Every 1 to 10 million input T cells yielded roughly 500,000 cDNA molecules, meaning each molecule approximated one T cell. The patient libraries were prepared and sequenced using the same protocol as the earlier healthy control dataset. Within a given batch, samples were prepared together, multiplexed and sequenced on the same HiSeq lane. The published analysis was carried out like this. MIGEC was used to process the raw barcoded reads, and molecular identifier groups with only a single read were discarded before consensus assembly and CDR3 extraction. VDJtools was used for post-analysis of the clonotype tables, and diversity was normalized by down-sampling every dataset to the size of the smallest sample. Repertoire overlap clustering matched CDR3 amino acid but not nucleotide sequences to correct batch-related cross-sample contamination. The raw public reads went through TCRdb reprocessing: fastp at Q25, MiXCR clone calling, in-frame beta chains kept. Every distinct CDR3 protein forms one entry, paired with its most common genes and DNA. TCRdb, not the original authors, processed these V and J calls. In this sample the table shows over 700,000 distinct CDR3 sequences, around 27% of which occur a single time. The ten largest clones add up to roughly 0.54% of the sample.

TCR beta repertoires were profiled from peripheral blood of under 15 young patients with multiple sclerosis to demonstrate the VDJtools post-analysis software. The patients with multiple sclerosis were children and adolescents between about 6 and 17 years of age. V is clipped by 4 bases and J by 3 bases, and the sequence between their germline boundaries is 14 bases long. Reading the germline V gene gives CDR1 SGHDN and CDR2 FVKESK. The CDR3 spans 15 residues, from the cysteine through the phenylalanine. Only the CDR3 part of the read is kept: 45 bases, read in frame from the first base. The source of the sample is a study of post-analysis software for immune sequencing data (dated by TCRdb to between 2014 and 2017). For the wider study: Recorded disease courses included relapsing-remitting, secondary progressive and progressive-relapsing multiple sclerosis, with some patients lacking subtype annotation. The patient repertoires were compared against more than 10 previously published healthy control repertoires obtained from donors aged 6 to 25 years. A subset of samples was prepared in parallel using single-end sample barcoding, then pooled and co-amplified after Illumina adapter ligation. Broader findings and caveats from the paper: The control group was slightly older than the multiple sclerosis patient group. Significantly higher frequencies in patients than in controls were found for about 5 TRBV segments, including TRBV5-6, TRBV5-1 and TRBV20-1. Strong co-clustering of samples prepared in the same batch was shown by direct clustering with F measure, prompting a batch-effect correction. Multiple sclerosis patients had significantly lower normalized Chao1 diversity than controls, a result that suggests substantial peripheral T-cell clonal expansion.

The chain was built from TRBV14 and TRBJ2-3; a tentative D match to TRBD2 spans 6 bases. The sample was blood. The source is a girl aged 10 to 17 with multiple sclerosis. The DNA sequence is TGTGCCAGCAGCCGGAGGGTCTTTGGGACAGATACGCAGTATTTT. Translated, it reads CASSRRVFGTDTQYF.